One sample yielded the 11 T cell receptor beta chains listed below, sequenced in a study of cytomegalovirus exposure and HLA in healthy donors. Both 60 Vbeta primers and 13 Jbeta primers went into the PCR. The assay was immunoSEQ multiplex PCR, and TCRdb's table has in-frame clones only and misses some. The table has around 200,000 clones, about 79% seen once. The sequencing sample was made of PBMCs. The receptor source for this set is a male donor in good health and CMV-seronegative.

CDR3: CASSPRGGGDQETQYF. CDR3 bases: TGTGCCAGCAGCCCCCGTGGCGGGGGCGACCAAGAGACCCAGTACTTC. The chain uses TRBV7-8 and TRBJ2-5, with a tentative D call TRBD2 (7 bases). This CDR3 region has 16 residues. The germline V gene has CDR1 SGHVS and CDR2 FQNEAQ. The germline V and J ends were trimmed by 5 bases and 0 bases, with 16 bases remaining between them.

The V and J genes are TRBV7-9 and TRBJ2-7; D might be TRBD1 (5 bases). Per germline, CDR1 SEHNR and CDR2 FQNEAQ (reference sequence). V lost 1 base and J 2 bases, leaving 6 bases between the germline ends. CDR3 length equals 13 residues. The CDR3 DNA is TGTGCCAGCAGCTTAGGACAGCCCTACGAGCAGTACTTC. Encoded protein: CASSLGQPYEQYF.

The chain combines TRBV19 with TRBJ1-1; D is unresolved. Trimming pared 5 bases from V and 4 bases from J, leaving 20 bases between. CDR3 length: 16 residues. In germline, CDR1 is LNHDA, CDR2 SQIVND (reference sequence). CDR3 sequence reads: CASSFVPGGISTEAFF. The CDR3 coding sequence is TGTGCCAGTAGTTTCGTGCCCGGAGGGATTAGCACTGAAGCTTTCTTT.

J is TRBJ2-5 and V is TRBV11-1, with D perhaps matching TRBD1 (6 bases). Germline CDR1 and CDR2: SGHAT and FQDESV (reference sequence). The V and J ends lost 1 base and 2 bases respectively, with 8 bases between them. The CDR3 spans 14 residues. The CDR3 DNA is TGTGCCAGCAGCTTAGAGGACAGACAAGAGACCCAGTACTTC. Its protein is CASSLEDRQETQYF.

Here the CDR3 reads CASTVGAEANYGYTF. The CDR3 nucleotides read TGCGCCAGCACAGTTGGGGCGGAAGCTAACTATGGCTACACCTTC. The rearrangement links TRBV5-1 to TRBJ1-2; tentatively, D is TRBD1 (5 bases). Germline CDR1 SGHRS, CDR2 YFSETQ. The CDR3 covers 15 residues. V was trimmed by 6 bases and J by 0 bases, leaving 15 bases between them. The full variable domain, completed using reference TRBV5-1 and TRBJ1-2, is KAGVTQTPRYLIKTRGQQVTLSCSPISGHRSVSWYQQTPGQGLQFLFEYFSETQRNKGNFPGRFSGRQFSNSRSEMNVSTLELGDSALYLCASTVGAEANYGYTFGSGTRLTVV.

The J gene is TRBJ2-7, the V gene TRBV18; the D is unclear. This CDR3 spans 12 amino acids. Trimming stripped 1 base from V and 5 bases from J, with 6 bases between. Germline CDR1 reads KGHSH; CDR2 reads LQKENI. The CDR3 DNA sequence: TGTGCCAGCTCACCACTCAGCGACGAGCAGTACTTC. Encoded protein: CASSPLSDEQYF.

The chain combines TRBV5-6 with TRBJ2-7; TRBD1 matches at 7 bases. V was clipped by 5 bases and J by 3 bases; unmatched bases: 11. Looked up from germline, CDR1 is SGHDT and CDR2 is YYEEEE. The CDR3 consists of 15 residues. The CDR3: CASSYAGTAYYEQYF. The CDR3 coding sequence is TGTGCCAGCAGTTATGCTGGGACAGCTTACTACGAGCAGTACTTC.

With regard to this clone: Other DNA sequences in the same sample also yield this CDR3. The CDR3 DNA is TGCGCCAGCAGCAGGGACAGAAGTAACACCGGGGAGCTGTTTTTT. It is translated as CASSRDRSNTGELFF. This sequence joins TRBV5-1 and TRBJ2-2; TRBD1 aligns across 7 bases. V lost 4 bases, J lost 2 bases, and 5 bases stayed unmatched. The CDR3 is 15 amino acids. Looked up from germline, CDR1 is SGHRS and CDR2 is YFSETQ. The whole variable domain, filled in from reference TRBV5-1 and TRBJ2-2, reads KAGVTQTPRYLIKTRGQQVTLSCSPISGHRSVSWYQQTPGQGLQFLFEYFSETQRNKGNFPGRFSGRQFSNSRSEMNVSTLELGDSALYLCASSRDRSNTGELFFGEGSRLTVL.

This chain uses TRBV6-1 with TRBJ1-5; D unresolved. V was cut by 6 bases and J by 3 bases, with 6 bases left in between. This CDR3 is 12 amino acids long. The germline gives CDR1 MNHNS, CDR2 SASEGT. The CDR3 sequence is CASRATNQPQHF. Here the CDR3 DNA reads TGTGCCAGCAGGGCCACCAATCAGCCCCAGCATTTT.

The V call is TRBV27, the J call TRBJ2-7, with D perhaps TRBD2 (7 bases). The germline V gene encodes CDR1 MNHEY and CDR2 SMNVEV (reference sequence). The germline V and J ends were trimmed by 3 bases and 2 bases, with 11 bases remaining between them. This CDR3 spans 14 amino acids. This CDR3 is CASSFGGQTYEQYF. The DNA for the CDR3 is TGTGCCAGCAGTTTCGGGGGGCAAACCTACGAGCAGTACTTC.

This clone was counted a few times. CDR3 DNA: TGTGCCACCACCTTAGCGGGAGGGCCCCATGAGCAGTTCTTC. It encodes CATTLAGGPHEQFF. The rearrangement uses TRBV10-3 and TRBJ2-1, with 11 bases matching TRBD2. The CDR3 spans 14 residues. The J segment lost 8 bases and the V segment lost 10 bases, leaving 10 bases of the junction unmatched. CDR1 ENHRY and CDR2 SYGVKD come from the germline V gene.